This T cell receptor beta chain appears in the sequencing data of a study of low-dose radiotherapy and immunotherapy resistance in tumors. Study details: Those assigned to Cohort 2 were treated with 1 Gy per fraction every two weeks (13 Gy in total over 26 weeks). While receiving nivolumab 240 mg every two weeks, patients also received ipilimumab 1 mg/kg every six weeks, both intravenously.

Sample time point: after trial treatment. The sample's treatment: LDRT plus nivolumab, ipilimumab, low-dose cyclophosphamide and aspirin (RACIN trial). The CDR3 totals 15 residues. Germline-derived CDR1 and CDR2 are MNHEY and SVGEGT. The V gene lost 6 bases and the J gene lost 7 bases, with 19 bases spanning the gap. TRAV- and TRBV-specific primers were used for first-strand cDNA, which covered alpha and beta chains. It was with a constant-region primer and a V-primer adapter that TCRs were amplified over roughly 18 PCR cycles. In vitro transcription served to amplify the isolated mRNA. TCRdb processed the reads anew with MiXCR; each CDR3 protein has one entry. The sample holds around 60,000 distinct CDR3 sequences, around 23% seen once. This clonotype was observed many times.

The chain links TRBV6-2 or TRBV6-3 to TRBJ1-5; possible D gene TRBD1, 6 bases. This clonotype originated in a male donor with prostate cancer. The sequences come from PBMCs, collected after low-dose radiotherapy plus immunotherapy. CDR3 bases: TGTGCCAGCAGGAGACGAGGACAGATTGGGCAGCCCCAGCATTTT. It translates to CASRRRGQIGQPQHF.